Presented here are 9 T cell receptor beta chains from one specimen sequenced in a study of blood T cell repertoires in COVID-19. The data were produced by immunoSEQ multiplex PCR, yet TCRdb's version contains in-frame clones alone and is incomplete. The sample lists roughly 60,000 clones, around 80% occurring once. Material for sequencing was peripheral blood. These receptors all come from an older woman with acute or convalescent COVID-19.

J is TRBJ2-7 and V is TRBV11-2; D is perhaps TRBD2 (6 bases). CDR1 and CDR2 from the germline V gene are SGHAT and FQNNGV. V was shortened by 1 base and J by 0 bases, with 10 bases between the two germline ends. This CDR3 has 15 amino acids. In nucleotides, the CDR3 is TGTGCCAGCAGCTTAGGACTAGTAGGCTCCTACGAGCAGTACTTC. This translates into CASSLGLVGSYEQYF.

The chain employs TRBV19 and TRBJ2-7; D call uncertain. The CDR3 extends over 14 amino acids. Germline V gene sequence: CDR1 LNHDA, CDR2 SQIVND (reference sequence). Between the trimmed V and J ends, which lost 5 bases and 7 bases, there was a span of 18 bases. As DNA, the CDR3 is TGTGCCAGTAGTTCCACCTCCGATCTCGGGGAGCAGTACTTC. This codes for CASSSTSDLGEQYF.

This clone was seen a single time. The chain has TRBV29-1 and TRBJ1-1; 8 nucleotides agree with TRBD1. The CDR3 extends over 15 amino acids. Germline V gene sequence: CDR1 SQVTM, CDR2 ANQGSEA. V lost 5 bases and J lost 4; bases outside the gene matches: 12. CDR3 nucleotide sequence: TGCAGCGTTACCGGACAGGGAACGTCGAGCACTGAAGCTTTCTTT. Encoded protein: CSVTGQGTSSTEAFF. The whole variable domain, filled in from reference TRBV29-1 and TRBJ1-1, reads SAVISQKPSRDICQRGTSLTIQCQVDSQVTMMFWYRQQPGQSLTLIATANQGSEATYESGFVIDKFPISRPNLTFSTLTVSNMSPEDSSIYLCSVTGQGTSSTEAFFGQGTRLTVV.

The chain recombines TRBV7-9 with TRBJ2-1; the D gene is possibly TRBD1 (6 bases). CDR3 length: 16 residues. Germline loops: CDR1 SEHNR, CDR2 FQNEAQ (reference sequence). Trimming cost V 4 bases and J 2 bases, with 15 bases left between them. CDR3 sequence reads: CASSSRGGKPYNEQFF. DNA of the CDR3: TGTGCCAGCAGCTCCCGAGGGGGTAAGCCCTACAATGAGCAGTTCTTC.

The CDR3 loop is CASSQEGRGADEQYF. In DNA form, the CDR3 reads TGCGCCAGCAGCCAAGAGGGCAGGGGCGCCGACGAGCAGTACTTC. The chain joins TRBV4-1 to TRBJ2-7, with D possibly TRBD1 on 6 matching bases. Trimming stripped 0 bases from V and 5 bases from J, with 14 bases between. Germline CDR1 reads MGHRA; CDR2 reads YSYEKL. This CDR3 comprises 15 residues.

V and J are TRBV19 and TRBJ1-5; D not certain. The CDR3 loop spans 13 amino acids. The ends were cut back, 11 bases at V and 3 bases at J, with 14 bases in the middle. Per the germline V gene, CDR1 is LNHDA and CDR2 is SQIVND (reference sequence). The DNA for the CDR3 is TGTGCCGCGACCGGAGGGTTCAATCAGCCCCAGCATTTT. This gives the protein CAATGGFNQPQHF.

V and J are TRBV7-2 and TRBJ2-1, with 11 bases matching TRBD2. V was clipped by 2 bases and J by 7 bases; unmatched bases: 13. The CDR3 consists of 18 residues. Germline CDR1 reads SGHTA; CDR2 reads FQGNSA. The CDR3 DNA reads TGTGCCAGCAGCTTAAGGAGTAGCGGGGGGGCCGTCTTGAATGAGCAGTTCTTC. This codes for CASSLRSSGGAVLNEQFF. Full variable domain (outside the CDR3, taken from reference TRBV7-2 and TRBJ2-1): GAGVSQSPSNKVTEKGKDVELRCDPISGHTALYWYRQSLGQGLEFLIYFQGNSAPDKSGLPSDRFSAERTGGSVSTLTIQRTQQEDSAVYLCASSLRSSGGAVLNEQFFGPGTRLTVL.

This rearrangement joins TRBV29-1 to TRBJ1-1; TRBD1 is a possible D gene (6 bases). Germline V gene data show CDR1 as SQVTM and CDR2 as ANQGSEA. The CDR3 is 17 amino acids. The ends were cut back, 5 bases at V and 0 bases at J, with 22 bases in the middle. CDR3 loop: CSVYGGPAGALNTEAFF. CDR3 nucleotides: TGCAGCGTTTATGGTGGGCCGGCAGGGGCCCTGAACACTGAAGCTTTCTTT.

The chain couples TRBV3-1 (or the pseudogene TRBV3-2) to TRBJ2-1, with 8 positions matching TRBD2. Germline CDR1 LGHDT, CDR2 YNNKEL (reference sequence). The ends lost 4 bases at V and 5 bases at J; junction bases unmatched: 7. The CDR3 has 15 residues. CDR3 DNA sequence: TGTGCCAGCAGCCTCGGGGTAGCGGGGAACAATGAGCAGTTCTTC. It translates to CASSLGVAGNNEQFF.